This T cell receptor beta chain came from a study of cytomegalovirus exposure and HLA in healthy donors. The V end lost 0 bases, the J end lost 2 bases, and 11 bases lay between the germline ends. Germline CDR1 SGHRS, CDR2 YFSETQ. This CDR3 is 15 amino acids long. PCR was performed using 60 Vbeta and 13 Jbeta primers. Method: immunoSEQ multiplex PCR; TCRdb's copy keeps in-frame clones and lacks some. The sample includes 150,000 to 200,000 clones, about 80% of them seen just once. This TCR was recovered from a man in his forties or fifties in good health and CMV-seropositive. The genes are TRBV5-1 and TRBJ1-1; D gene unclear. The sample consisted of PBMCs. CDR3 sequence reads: CASSLAAGSNTEAFF. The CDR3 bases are TGCGCCAGCAGCTTGGCCGCAGGTTCAAACACTGAAGCTTTCTTT.